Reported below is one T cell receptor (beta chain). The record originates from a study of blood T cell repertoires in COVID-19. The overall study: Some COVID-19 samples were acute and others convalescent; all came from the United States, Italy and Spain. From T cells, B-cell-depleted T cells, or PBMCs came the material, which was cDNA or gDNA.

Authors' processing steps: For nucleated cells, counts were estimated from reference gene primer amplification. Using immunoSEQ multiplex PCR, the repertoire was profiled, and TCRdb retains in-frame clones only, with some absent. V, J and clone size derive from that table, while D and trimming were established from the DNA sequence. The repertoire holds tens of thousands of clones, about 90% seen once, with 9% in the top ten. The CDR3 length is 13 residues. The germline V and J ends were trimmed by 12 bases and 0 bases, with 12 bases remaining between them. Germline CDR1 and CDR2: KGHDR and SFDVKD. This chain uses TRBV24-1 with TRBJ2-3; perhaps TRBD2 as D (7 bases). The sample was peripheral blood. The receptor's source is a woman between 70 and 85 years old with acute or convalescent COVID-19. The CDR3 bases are TGTGCCGCCGGGGGGCGGAGCACAGATACGCAGTATTTT. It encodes CAAGGRSTDTQYF.